What follows is one T cell receptor (beta chain) and its context. Its cognate antigen is unknown. This sample was included in a study of blood T cells in healthy people across ages. General study points: Per million T cells, the diversity of TCR beta decreased roughly linearly as age advanced.

Primers used in a second PCR of about 6 to 11 cycles were a sample-barcoded 5' primer and a J-beta primer mix. TCRdb reanalysed the 5' RACE reads using MiXCR and keeps one entry per CDR3 protein. The data show approximately 730,000 distinct CDR3 sequences, roughly 45% seen once. The sample consisted of blood. This clonotype was sampled from a woman in her fifties or sixties in good health.

This CDR3 reads CASSLGGARSIQYF. The DNA for the CDR3 is TGTGCCAGCAGCTTAGGAGGGGCGAGAAGCATTCAGTACTTC. V is TRBV11-2 and J is TRBJ2-4; D may match TRBD1 or TRBD2 (5 bases each). Germline V gives CDR1 SGHAT, CDR2 FQNNGV. The germline V and J ends were trimmed by 1 base and 9 bases, with 13 bases remaining between them. This CDR3 has 14 residues.